This TCR beta chain was found in a study of blood T cell repertoires in COVID-19. Study details: The United States, Italy and Spain provided the acute and convalescent COVID-19 samples. From T cells, B-cell-depleted T cells, or PBMCs came the material, which was cDNA or gDNA.

In the source study's methods: How many nucleated cells were present was estimated from reference gene primer amplification. Clones were read by immunoSEQ multiplex PCR, and TCRdb kept only the in-frame ones, dropping some. From that table come the V and J calls and clone size; the DNA was used to work out D and trimming. The sample shows roughly 150,000 clones, around 90% of them seen only once. The TCR originated in a man over 45 who had recovered from COVID-19. The sequencing input was peripheral blood.

CDR3 amino acids: CATSFWTATNEKLFF. The CDR3 DNA sequence: TGTGCCACCTCTTTTTGGACAGCAACTAATGAAAAACTGTTTTTT. The chain has TRBV24-1 and TRBJ1-4; tentatively, D is TRBD1 (6 bases). This CDR3 has 15 residues. Germline loops: CDR1 KGHDR, CDR2 SFDVKD. V lost 9 bases and J lost 0, with 13 bases in between.